This T cell receptor beta chain was captured by sequencing in a study of cytomegalovirus exposure and HLA in healthy donors. PCR employed 60 Vbeta and 13 Jbeta primers. The assay was immunoSEQ multiplex PCR, and TCRdb's table has in-frame clones only and misses some. The repertoire includes 150,000 to 180,000 clones, approximately 80% of them detected once, and 5.6% sits in the top ten. This clonotype originated in a woman aged 35 to 49 in good health and CMV-seropositive. The sample consisted of PBMCs.

The CDR3 region is CASRGGPINQPQHF. Here the CDR3 DNA reads TGTGCCAGCAGGGGAGGACCCATCAATCAGCCCCAGCATTTT. The chain couples TRBV27 to TRBJ1-5; D not certain. V lost 6 bases, J lost 3 bases, and 12 bases lay in between. CDR1 and CDR2 from the germline V gene are MNHEY and SMNVEV (reference sequence). The CDR3 has 14 amino acids.